These T cell receptor beta chains were read from a single sample in a study of STAT3 mutations in large granular lymphocyte leukemia. Using immunoSEQ multiplex PCR, the repertoire was profiled, and TCRdb retains in-frame clones only, with some absent. The sample lists thousands of clones; about two thirds were seen once. Input material: PBMCs. Every receptor here comes from a human donor with T large granular lymphocyte leukemia. Some clones in this sample may be carry-over from other donors' samples. Each CDR3 is given with its conserved first and last residue. The order of the fields is D gene, V gene, J gene, clone size, CDR3 protein, CDR3 DNA. The D gene is left open where the match is weak. Rows give clone size only sometimes, using once, few, many, or a class for an expanded clone.

d_gene: TRBD1
v_gene: TRBV6-6
j_gene: TRBJ1-5
abundance: .
CDR3aa: CASSVRDSLQPQHF
CDR3nt: TGTGCCAGCAGTGTCCGGGACAGCTTACAGCCCCAGCATTTT

d_gene: .
v_gene: TRBV30
j_gene: TRBJ1-3
abundance: .
CDR3aa: CAWSAGRGGNTIYF
CDR3nt: TGTGCCTGGAGCGCCGGTAGGGGTGGAAACACCATATATTTT

d_gene: .
v_gene: TRBV4-2
j_gene: TRBJ1-5
abundance: .
CDR3aa: CASSQDPSRNQPQHF
CDR3nt: TGTGCCAGCAGCCAAGATCCGAGCCGCAATCAGCCCCAGCATTTT

d_gene: TRBD1
v_gene: TRBV4-1
j_gene: TRBJ2-1
abundance: .
CDR3aa: CASSRTGEKGEQFF
CDR3nt: TGCGCCAGCAGCCGGACAGGGGAGAAGGGGGAGCAGTTCTTC

d_gene: TRBD2
v_gene: TRBV6-5
j_gene: TRBJ2-7
abundance: .
CDR3aa: CASSYGTSGYEQYF
CDR3nt: TGTGCCAGCAGTTACGGGACTAGCGGCTACGAGCAGTACTTC

d_gene: TRBD1
v_gene: TRBV2
j_gene: TRBJ1-2
abundance: .
CDR3aa: CASSASRSGGNYGYTF
CDR3nt: TGTGCCAGCAGTGCCTCCAGGTCAGGGGGAAACTATGGCTACACCTTC

d_gene: .
v_gene: TRBV5-1
j_gene: TRBJ2-7
abundance: .
CDR3aa: CASSVDRPQIHEQYF
CDR3nt: TGCGCCAGCAGCGTAGACAGGCCCCAGATCCACGAGCAGTACTTC

d_gene: TRBD2
v_gene: TRBV7-2
j_gene: TRBJ2-7
abundance: .
CDR3aa: CASSLPTSESSYEQYF
CDR3nt: TGTGCCAGCAGCTTACCTACTAGCGAAAGCTCCTACGAGCAGTACTTC

d_gene: TRBD2
v_gene: TRBV29-1
j_gene: TRBJ2-7
abundance: .
CDR3aa: CSGRAGGSYEQYF
CDR3nt: TGCAGCGGGAGGGCGGGAGGGTCCTACGAGCAGTACTTC

d_gene: .
v_gene: TRBV7-3
j_gene: TRBJ2-7
abundance: .
CDR3aa: CASSSQEGGEQYF
CDR3nt: TGTGCCAGCAGCTCGCAGGAGGGGGGCGAGCAGTACTTC

d_gene: TRBD2
v_gene: TRBV30
j_gene: TRBJ2-3
abundance: .
CDR3aa: CAWSGTSGRLTDTQYF
CDR3nt: TGTGCCTGGAGTGGGACTAGCGGGAGACTGACAGATACGCAGTATTTT

d_gene: TRBD1
v_gene: TRBV6-1
j_gene: TRBJ1-5
abundance: few
CDR3aa: CASSMDRGGQPQHF
CDR3nt: TGTGCCAGCAGTATGGACAGGGGAGGGCAGCCCCAGCATTTT

d_gene: .
v_gene: TRBV7-9
j_gene: TRBJ1-4
abundance: .
CDR3aa: CASSAPGQGEKLFF
CDR3nt: TGTGCCAGCAGCGCACCGGGACAAGGTGAAAAACTGTTTTTT

d_gene: TRBD2
v_gene: TRBV29-1
j_gene: TRBJ2-3
abundance: .
CDR3aa: CSVEGGNTDTQYF
CDR3nt: TGCAGCGTTGAGGGGGGGAACACAGATACGCAGTATTTT

d_gene: TRBD1
v_gene: TRBV5-1
j_gene: TRBJ1-2
abundance: once
CDR3aa: CASSLTTGATNGYTF
CDR3nt: TGCGCCAGCAGCTTGACGACAGGGGCCACTAATGGCTACACCTTC

d_gene: .
v_gene: TRBV5-6
j_gene: TRBJ1-6
abundance: few
CDR3aa: CASSLPGSPYNSPLHF
CDR3nt: TGTGCCAGCAGCTTGCCAGGGAGCCCATATAATTCACCCCTCCACTTT

d_gene: .
v_gene: TRBV5-1
j_gene: TRBJ2-7
abundance: .
CDR3aa: CASSLGRDRLSYEQYF
CDR3nt: TGCGCCAGCAGCTTGGGAAGGGACCGCCTCTCCTACGAGCAGTACTTC

d_gene: .
v_gene: TRBV4-2
j_gene: TRBJ2-6
abundance: .
CDR3aa: CASSDLDSFSGANVLTF
CDR3nt: TGTGCCAGCAGCGACTTAGACAGTTTCTCTGGGGCCAACGTCCTGACTTTC

d_gene: .
v_gene: TRBV25-1
j_gene: TRBJ2-7
abundance: few
CDR3aa: CASSGSYEQYF
CDR3nt: TGTGCCAGCAGTGGCTCCTACGAGCAGTACTTC

d_gene: .
v_gene: TRBV7-2
j_gene: TRBJ1-4
abundance: .
CDR3aa: CASSPGGPNEKLFF
CDR3nt: TGTGCCAGCAGCCCAGGTGGACCTAATGAAAAACTGTTTTTT

d_gene: .
v_gene: TRBV6-5
j_gene: TRBJ2-5
abundance: .
CDR3aa: CASSYLTGETQYF
CDR3nt: TGTGCCAGCAGTTACCTCACGGGGGAGACCCAGTACTTC

d_gene: .
v_gene: TRBV13
j_gene: TRBJ2-7
abundance: .
CDR3aa: CASSLSLAPPYEQYF
CDR3nt: TGTGCCAGCAGCTTATCGCTAGCGCCACCCTACGAGCAGTACTTC

d_gene: .
v_gene: TRBV7-9
j_gene: TRBJ2-7
abundance: .
CDR3aa: CASSLASQVPHYEQYF
CDR3nt: TGTGCCAGCAGCTTAGCATCTCAGGTGCCCCACTACGAGCAGTACTTC

d_gene: .
v_gene: TRBV7-9
j_gene: TRBJ2-1
abundance: .
CDR3aa: CASRGEIEQFF
CDR3nt: TGTGCCAGCAGAGGAGAGATTGAGCAGTTCTTC

d_gene: .
v_gene: TRBV7-6
j_gene: TRBJ1-1
abundance: .
CDR3aa: CASSLGVYTEAFF
CDR3nt: TGTGCCAGCAGCTTAGGGGTGTACACTGAAGCTTTCTTT

d_gene: TRBD1
v_gene: TRBV5-1
j_gene: TRBJ2-5
abundance: .
CDR3aa: CASNSGQAQETQYF
CDR3nt: TGCGCCAGCAACTCCGGACAGGCCCAAGAGACCCAGTACTTC

d_gene: TRBD1
v_gene: TRBV7-9
j_gene: TRBJ1-5
abundance: .
CDR3aa: CASSRGQGGNQPQHF
CDR3nt: TGTGCCAGCAGCCGAGGACAGGGCGGCAATCAGCCCCAGCATTTT

d_gene: .
v_gene: TRBV29-1
j_gene: TRBJ2-5
abundance: .
CDR3aa: CSVTTGTQYF
CDR3nt: TGCAGCGTCACCACCGGGACCCAGTACTTC

d_gene: .
v_gene: TRBV5-3
j_gene: TRBJ2-1
abundance: .
CDR3aa: CARSLASDEQFF
CDR3nt: TGTGCCAGAAGCTTGGCCTCGGATGAGCAGTTCTTC

d_gene: .
v_gene: TRBV29-1
j_gene: TRBJ1-1
abundance: .
CDR3aa: CSVVDRRAYTEAFF
CDR3nt: TGCAGCGTCGTTGATCGCAGAGCTTACACTGAAGCTTTCTTT

d_gene: .
v_gene: TRBV18
j_gene: TRBJ1-1
abundance: once
CDR3aa: CASSPFTRVTEAFF
CDR3nt: TGTGCCAGCTCACCATTTACCCGGGTAACTGAAGCTTTCTTT

d_gene: .
v_gene: TRBV5-6
j_gene: TRBJ1-6
abundance: .
CDR3aa: CASSLEDKPSTLHF
CDR3nt: TGTGCCAGCAGCTTGGAGGACAAGCCCAGCACCCTCCACTTT

d_gene: .
v_gene: TRBV18
j_gene: TRBJ2-5
abundance: few
CDR3aa: CASSTGTLETQYF
CDR3nt: TGTGCCAGCTCAACCGGGACTTTAGAGACCCAGTACTTC

d_gene: .
v_gene: TRBV6-5
j_gene: TRBJ1-2
abundance: .
CDR3aa: CASSPDTNYGYTF
CDR3nt: TGTGCCAGCAGCCCTGACACTAACTATGGCTACACCTTC

d_gene: .
v_gene: TRBV5-1
j_gene: TRBJ1-1
abundance: .
CDR3aa: CASSPQGDAEAFF
CDR3nt: TGCGCCAGCAGCCCCCAAGGGGACGCTGAAGCTTTCTTT

d_gene: .
v_gene: TRBV30
j_gene: TRBJ1-5
abundance: .
CDR3aa: CAWSDPGGPNQPQHF
CDR3nt: TGTGCCTGGAGTGACCCCGGTGGGCCCAATCAGCCCCAGCATTTT

d_gene: TRBD1
v_gene: TRBV6-5
j_gene: TRBJ1-2
abundance: .
CDR3aa: CASSRDRDNYGYTF
CDR3nt: TGTGCCAGCAGTCGGGACAGAGATAACTATGGCTACACCTTC

d_gene: TRBD2
v_gene: TRBV6-6
j_gene: TRBJ2-7
abundance: .
CDR3aa: CASSYSPSGTYEQYF
CDR3nt: TGTGCCAGCAGTTACTCTCCTAGCGGCACCTACGAGCAGTACTTC

d_gene: .
v_gene: TRBV6-5
j_gene: TRBJ2-1
abundance: .
CDR3aa: CASSYSIRGAYNEQFF
CDR3nt: TGTGCCAGCAGTTACTCGATAAGGGGGGCCTACAATGAGCAGTTCTTC

d_gene: TRBD2
v_gene: TRBV29-1
j_gene: TRBJ2-3
abundance: .
CDR3aa: CSVLPEASGTDTQYF
CDR3nt: TGCAGCGTTCTCCCCGAGGCTAGCGGTACAGATACGCAGTATTTT

d_gene: .
v_gene: TRBV29-1
j_gene: TRBJ2-6
abundance: .
CDR3aa: CSVRTGSGANVLTF
CDR3nt: TGCAGCGTCCGCACAGGGTCTGGGGCCAACGTCCTGACTTTC

d_gene: .
v_gene: TRBV30
j_gene: TRBJ1-1
abundance: few
CDR3aa: CAWSGAEDEAFF
CDR3nt: TGTGCCTGGAGTGGAGCAGAAGACGAAGCTTTCTTT

d_gene: TRBD1
v_gene: TRBV4-2
j_gene: TRBJ1-2
abundance: few
CDR3aa: CASSQGQGKSGYTF
CDR3nt: TGTGCCAGCAGCCAAGGACAGGGAAAGAGTGGCTACACCTTC

d_gene: .
v_gene: TRBV6-5
j_gene: TRBJ2-1
abundance: .
CDR3aa: CASSSTRYNEQFF
CDR3nt: TGTGCCAGCAGTTCCACTAGATACAATGAGCAGTTCTTC

d_gene: TRBD1
v_gene: TRBV5-5
j_gene: TRBJ1-5
abundance: .
CDR3aa: CASSYWDRGSQPQHF
CDR3nt: TGTGCCAGCAGCTATTGGGACAGGGGGAGTCAGCCCCAGCATTTT

d_gene: .
v_gene: TRBV5-6
j_gene: TRBJ2-7
abundance: .
CDR3aa: CASSRRGVRVEQYF
CDR3nt: TGTGCCAGCAGCCGCCGTGGGGTTCGAGTCGAGCAGTACTTC

d_gene: .
v_gene: TRBV5-1
j_gene: TRBJ1-4
abundance: .
CDR3aa: CASSLGGESEKLFF
CDR3nt: TGCGCCAGCAGCTTAGGGGGGGAAAGTGAAAAACTGTTTTTT

d_gene: .
v_gene: TRBV10-2
j_gene: TRBJ1-5
abundance: .
CDR3aa: CASSLLITQPQHF
CDR3nt: TGCGCCAGCTCCCTCCTTATCACTCAGCCCCAGCATTTT

d_gene: .
v_gene: TRBV10-3
j_gene: TRBJ2-7
abundance: .
CDR3aa: CAISESLGGWSSYEQYF
CDR3nt: TGTGCCATCAGTGAGTCCTTAGGAGGGTGGAGCTCCTACGAGCAGTACTTC